The source of this T cell receptor (beta chain) is a study of T-cell memory formation after mild COVID-19 (dated by TCRdb to about 2021). Broadly, across the study: Most TCR sequence clusters were specific to one of the two donors. The cohort was made up of two young adult volunteers, one female and one male, who were previously healthy. In a couple of donors, T-cell clones that expanded and contracted after mild COVID-19 were tracked by sequencing TCRalpha and TCRbeta repertoires over time. Results the study describes overall, beyond this receptor: Only two mild cases were covered by the study, and larger cohorts that include severe cases with pre-infection samples were considered necessary. Contracting CD4+ clones appeared mostly in the CM and EM memory subsets, whereas CD8+ clones were enriched in EMRA. Clones that contracted from day 15 to 85 showed balanced CD4/CD8 phenotypes, whereas a second wave of clones that expanded from day 15 to 37 leaned towards CD4+. The second-wave clones that peaked on day 37 were not confirmed to be SARS-CoV-2 specific. The detection of some responding clones in pre-infection memory suggests that pre-existing cross-reactive memory T cells joined the SARS-CoV-2 response.

PBMCs were isolated by Ficoll-Paque density gradient centrifugation. This clonotype came up a few times. Its antigen remains unidentified. No base quality values were provided; no much bigger clone lies one nucleotide off. The instrument given in TCRdb is Illumina NovaSeq 6000. TCRalpha and TCRbeta cDNA libraries were constructed by 5'RACE with constant-segment primers, with sample barcodes and unique molecular identifiers being introduced. Trizol reagent was used to extract RNA from every sample. Libraries were amplified in two PCR steps, with a second sample barcode and Illumina TruSeq adapters added in the second step. Libraries were sequenced on an Illumina NovaSeq with 2 x 150 bp paired-end reads. Turning to the authors' computational methods: Reads were demultiplexed and collapsed into UMI-guided consensus sequences with migec v1.2.7. Using mixcr v2.1.11, UMI consensuses were aligned to TRA and TRB V and J templates and then assembled into clonotypes. Clonotypes were classified as expanded or contracted when called significant by both edgeR and NoisET, with noise models trained on biological replicates. edgeR calls used a false discovery rate-adjusted p below 0.01 and a log2 fold-change threshold of 1. As an exploratory analysis of dynamics, max-normalized trajectories of the 1000 most abundant clonotypes were examined by PCA with hierarchical clustering. Each responding clone was given a CD4 or CD8 phenotype based on the CD4+ and CD8+ repertoires, which had been sequenced separately. TCRdb handled the public reads itself, with Q25 trimming in fastp and clone calling in MiXCR, and kept productive beta chains. Rows with one shared CDR3 protein collapse into an entry with the most common genes and DNA. The V and J calls shown here were made by TCRdb, not taken from the authors' results. The sample data list 150,000 to 200,000 distinct CDR3 sequences, and around 15% of these were observed just once. Under 2.5% of the sample comes from the top ten.

The sample was PBMCs or a T cell subset sorted from them (not recorded which). The receptor comes from an adult woman who had mild COVID-19 (a few samples of this study predate the infection). The sample titles of this study are shuffled in the database, so cell type and time point are left out; the donor was told from shared clones.

The DNA sequence is as follows: TGTGCCAGTAGTAACCACAATGAGCAGTTCTTC. This sequence encodes CASSNHNEQFF. The chain is assembled from TRBV19 and TRBJ2-1; no D gene can be assigned with confidence. Looking up the germline V gene (reference sequence) yields CDR1 LNHDA and CDR2 SQIVND. From the cysteine through the phenylalanine, the CDR3 covers 11 amino acids. The CDR3 DNA has 33 bases and is translated from base 1. V is cut by 4 bases and J by 5 bases, and the space between the germline ends is 3 bases.